The rows below give T cell receptor beta chains drawn from one sample of a study of T-cell memory formation after mild COVID-19. TCRdb re-analysed the 5' RACE reads in MiXCR, keeping a single row per CDR3 protein. The sample consists of under 700,000 distinct CDR3 sequences, over 20% of them appearing once. Sequenced input: PBMCs or a T cell subset sorted from them (not recorded which). The receptors were sampled from an adult woman who had mild COVID-19 (a few samples of this study predate the infection). Cell type and time point are not known. CDR3s include the opening cysteine and the closing phenylalanine or tryptophan. D genes are given only for firm matches. Clone size appears in some rows only: once, few, many, or a class for an expanded clone.

j_call	d_call	clone_size	v_call	cdr3_aa	cdr3_nt
TRBJ1-1	-	-	TRBV6-5	CASSRPRGGSEAFF	TGTGCCAGCAGTCGCCCTAGGGGAGGCTCTGAAGCTTTCTTT
TRBJ2-2	-	few	TRBV12-3/TRBV12-4	CASSSNRLAGELFF	TGTGCCAGCAGCTCCAACAGGTTGGCCGGGGAGCTGTTTTTT
TRBJ2-4	-	few	TRBV10-3	CAISDRVLGADIQYF	TGTGCCATCAGTGACAGGGTTTTGGGGGCCGACATTCAGTACTTC
TRBJ2-5	TRBD2	few	TRBV24-1	CATSVAGEETQYF	TGTGCCACCAGTGTAGCGGGAGAAGAGACCCAGTACTTC
TRBJ2-7	TRBD2	-	TRBV12-3/TRBV12-4	CASSLSRGGIYEQYF	TGTGCCAGCAGTTTATCCCGGGGGGGCATTTACGAGCAGTACTTC
TRBJ1-1	-	few	TRBV15	CATSRDGGQAFF	TGTGCCACCAGCAGAGATGGGGGACAAGCTTTCTTT
TRBJ1-1	-	-	TRBV11-3	CASSLEGGGGTEAFF	TGTGCCAGCAGCTTAGAGGGCGGGGGCGGTACTGAAGCTTTCTTT
TRBJ2-3	-	few	TRBV7-8	CASSQDRRGVTDTQYF	TGTGCCAGCAGCCAGGACCGTCGAGGGGTCACAGATACGCAGTATTTT
TRBJ2-7	-	-	TRBV29-1	CSVDVGTDYEQYF	TGCAGCGTTGATGTGGGCACGGACTACGAGCAGTACTTC
TRBJ2-7	-	-	TRBV4-2	CASSQGGAGQIYSYEQYF	TGTGCCAGCAGCCAAGGTGGGGCGGGACAGATCTACTCCTACGAGCAGTACTTC
TRBJ2-2	TRBD1	few	TRBV11-3	CASSLDPDRGTTGELFF	TGTGCCAGCAGCTTAGATCCAGACAGGGGTACCACCGGGGAGCTGTTTTTT
TRBJ2-5	TRBD2	many	TRBV12-3/TRBV12-4	CASSLAGTKGETQYF	TGTGCCAGCAGTTTAGCAGGGACTAAGGGGGAGACCCAGTACTTC
TRBJ2-1	-	many	TRBV6-6	CASSPYYNEQFF	TGTGCCAGCAGTCCGTATTACAATGAGCAGTTCTTC
TRBJ2-1	TRBD2	-	TRBV7-3	CASSQLAGGNNEQFF	TGTGCCAGCAGCCAACTAGCGGGGGGTAACAATGAGCAGTTCTTC
TRBJ2-7	-	-	TRBV7-9	CASSLDEVSYEQYF	TGTGCCAGCAGCTTAGATGAGGTCTCCTACGAGCAGTACTTC
TRBJ2-7	-	-	TRBV5-1	CASSLGPADNEQYF	TGCGCCAGCAGCTTGGGGCCCGCGGACAACGAGCAGTACTTC
TRBJ2-7	TRBD1	many	TRBV7-2	CASSLSGTGMREQYF	TGTGCCAGCAGCTTGTCCGGGACAGGGATGAGGGAGCAGTACTTC
TRBJ2-3	-	-	TRBV12-3/TRBV12-4	CASRSSISTDTQYF	TGTGCCAGCAGGTCTAGCATTAGCACAGATACGCAGTATTTT
TRBJ2-5	-	-	TRBV20-1	CSANRIETQYF	TGCAGTGCTAACAGGATAGAGACCCAGTACTTC
TRBJ2-7	TRBD1	few	TRBV6-2/TRBV6-3	CASSYRDRDYEQYF	TGTGCCAGCAGTTACCGGGACAGGGATTACGAGCAGTACTTC
TRBJ1-5	-	-	TRBV6-1	CASAGTAHQPQHF	TGTGCCAGCGCCGGTACAGCTCATCAGCCCCAGCATTTT
TRBJ1-2	TRBD1	few	TRBV7-9	CASSSGTGSNYGYTF	TGTGCCAGCAGCTCCGGGACAGGGTCTAACTATGGCTACACCTTC
TRBJ2-3	-	many	TRBV7-8	CASSLEGRSTDTQYF	TGTGCCAGCAGCCTAGAGGGCAGGAGCACAGATACGCAGTATTTT
TRBJ2-1	-	many	TRBV7-2	CASSTYNEQFF	TGTGCCAGTAGCACCTACAATGAGCAGTTCTTC
TRBJ2-2	-	few	TRBV12-3/TRBV12-4	CASSHDSWGTGELFF	TGTGCCAGCAGCCATGACTCCTGGGGAACCGGGGAGCTGTTTTTT
TRBJ2-7	-	few	TRBV12-3/TRBV12-4	CASSFSSSEQYF	TGTGCCAGCAGTTTCTCTAGCAGTGAGCAGTACTTC
TRBJ1-1	-	-	TRBV20-1	CSAVQGSMNTEAFF	TGCAGTGCTGTACAGGGTAGCATGAACACTGAAGCTTTCTTT
TRBJ1-2	-	-	TRBV12-3/TRBV12-4	CASSTRDGRGYTF	TGTGCCAGCAGTACCCGGGATGGACGTGGCTACACCTTC
TRBJ2-7	TRBD1	-	TRBV29-1	CSVNGQVSYEQYF	TGCAGCGTCAATGGACAGGTGTCCTACGAGCAGTACTTC
TRBJ1-5	TRBD1	few	TRBV12-3/TRBV12-4	CASSRTGGRQPQHF	TGTGCCAGCAGTCGAACAGGGGGCCGACAGCCCCAGCATTTT
TRBJ2-3	-	few	TRBV4-3	CASSRSIGRDTQYF	TGCGCCAGCAGCCGATCCATTGGCAGGGATACGCAGTATTTT
TRBJ2-3	TRBD1	-	TRBV10-3	CAISQGQGTVTDTQYF	TGTGCCATCAGTCAAGGCCAGGGGACAGTCACAGATACGCAGTATTTT
TRBJ2-5	-	many	TRBV5-1	CASSLIQETQYF	TGCGCCAGCAGCTTGATCCAAGAGACCCAGTACTTC
TRBJ2-7	-	few	TRBV24-1	CATSDYGQGGYEQYF	TGTGCCACCAGTGATTACGGGCAGGGGGGATACGAGCAGTACTTC
TRBJ2-2	TRBD2	-	TRBV5-1	CASSLRGDANTGELFF	TGCGCCAGCAGCTTACGGGGGGACGCGAACACCGGGGAGCTGTTTTTT
TRBJ2-7	-	few	TRBV6-5	CASSYVGTSGDEQYF	TGTGCCAGCAGTTACGTTGGGACGTCAGGCGACGAGCAGTACTTC
TRBJ1-2	TRBD1	few	TRBV5-1	CASSLARTGNYGYTF	TGCGCCAGCAGCTTGGCTAGGACAGGGAACTATGGCTACACCTTC
TRBJ2-2	TRBD2	few	TRBV6-2/TRBV6-3	CASRGTSGRGGTGELFF	TGTGCCAGCAGGGGGACTAGCGGGAGAGGAGGCACCGGGGAGCTGTTTTTT
TRBJ2-1	-	few	TRBV12-3/TRBV12-4	CASSYQGTNEQFF	TGTGCCAGCAGTTACCAGGGTACTAATGAGCAGTTCTTC
TRBJ2-5	TRBD2	few	TRBV20-1	CSATDPPGTRARETQYF	TGCAGTGCTACAGATCCCCCCGGGACTAGAGCGAGGGAGACCCAGTACTTC
TRBJ2-1	TRBD2	many	TRBV6-5	CASSYSMIGTSGRYEQFF	TGTGCCAGCAGTTACTCGATGATCGGGACTAGCGGGAGATATGAGCAGTTCTTC
TRBJ2-7	TRBD2	-	TRBV20-1	CSASVAGGVYEQYF	TGCAGTGCTAGCGTCGCGGGAGGAGTCTACGAGCAGTACTTC
TRBJ1-1	-	few	TRBV7-9	CASSLGGHPNTEAFF	TGTGCCAGCAGCTTAGGGGGACATCCGAACACTGAAGCTTTCTTT
TRBJ2-3	TRBD2	few	TRBV6-5	CASSFTSASSTDTQYF	TGTGCCAGCAGTTTTACTAGCGCATCTAGCACAGATACGCAGTATTTT
TRBJ2-1	-	-	TRBV10-3	CAISAGSHNEQFF	TGTGCCATCAGTGCCGGGTCCCACAATGAGCAGTTCTTC
TRBJ2-6	-	-	TRBV6-5	CASSQGTGANVLTF	TGTGCCAGCAGTCAGGGTACTGGGGCCAACGTCCTGACTTTC
TRBJ1-1	-	-	TRBV5-1	CASSLAGLAFF	TGCGCCAGCAGCTTGGCAGGGCTAGCTTTCTTT
TRBJ2-3	-	few	TRBV5-4	CASSLLDRTDTQYF	TGTGCCAGCAGCTTGTTAGATCGCACAGATACGCAGTATTTT
TRBJ1-1	-	-	TRBV13	CASSSQSRRTEAFF	TGTGCCAGCAGCTCACAGTCTCGACGGACTGAAGCTTTCTTT
TRBJ2-2	-	many	TRBV28	CASGTGPTGELFF	TGTGCCAGCGGTACAGGGCCCACCGGGGAGCTGTTTTTT
TRBJ1-1	-	few	TRBV30	CAWSALGSAFRPNTEAFF	TGTGCCTGGAGTGCCCTAGGGTCTGCGTTCCGCCCGAACACTGAAGCTTTCTTT
TRBJ2-5	-	-	TRBV28	CASMRSGETQYF	TGTGCCAGCATGAGATCAGGGGAGACCCAGTACTTC
TRBJ2-3	-	-	TRBV7-2	CASSEGSTDTQYF	TGTGCCAGCAGCGAAGGAAGTACGGATACGCAGTATTTT